The 8 T cell receptor beta chains in this list originate from one sample, sequenced in a study of blood T cell repertoires in COVID-19. Assay: immunoSEQ multiplex PCR; the TCRdb copy retains only in-frame clones and omits some. The repertoire includes 210,000 or so clones, around 84% of them detected once, and 4.3% sits in the top ten. Material: PBMCs or T cells enriched from blood (not recorded which). These receptor sequences come from a man aged 25-45 years with acute COVID-19.

The V and J genes are TRBV24-1 and TRBJ2-2; a weak D match, TRBD2 (7 bases). The germline V gene has CDR1 KGHDR and CDR2 SFDVKD. This CDR3 has 15 residues. V lost 5 bases and J 5 bases, leaving 14 bases between the germline ends. CDR3 DNA: TGTGCCACCAGTGGGGCGGGGGCGCGGACCGGGGAGCTGTTTTTT. Amino acids: CATSGAGARTGELFF.

This clone was seen ten or more times. As DNA, the CDR3 is TGTGCCAGCAGCCAAGGGCCAGGGGGCTACACTGAAGCTTTCTTT. This sequence encodes CASSQGPGGYTEAFF. The chain recombines TRBV3-1 (or the pseudogene TRBV3-2) with TRBJ1-1; the match to TRBD1 covers 8 bases. The CDR3 extends over 15 amino acids. Germline loops: CDR1 LGHDT, CDR2 YNNKEL (reference sequence). V was pared by 1 base and J by 3 bases, with 4 bases of the junction left unmatched.

V is TRBV7-9 and J is TRBJ2-7, with 8 bases matching TRBD1. Germline CDR1 reads SEHNR; CDR2 reads FQNEAQ (reference sequence). The CDR3 length is 16 residues. Trimming cost V 5 bases and J 4 bases; bases outside gene matches: 13. The CDR3, as DNA: TGTGCCAGCAGCCCCCCAAGGACGCAGGGGGCATACGAGCAGTACTTC. Its translation is CASSPPRTQGAYEQYF.

The V gene is TRBV6-1, the J gene TRBJ1-5; D is unclear. The V and J ends lost 0 bases and 9 bases respectively, with 6 bases between them. The germline CDR1 and CDR2 sequences are MNHNS and SASEGT. The CDR3 runs 12 residues. CDR3 sequence (DNA): TGTGCCAGCAGTGAAGCGGGCCCGCCCCAGCATTTT. Its translation is CASSEAGPPQHF.

This clone was recorded a few times. The rearrangement links TRBV6-5 to TRBJ1-2, with 8 bases lining up with TRBD1. Trimming at V came to 6 bases and at J to 6 bases, leaving 9 bases not matched to a gene. Per germline, CDR1 MNHEY and CDR2 SVGAGI. This CDR3 comprises 14 residues. The CDR3 DNA is TGTGCCAGCAGCCGTGGACAGGGTGGGAATGGCTACACCTTC. Amino acid sequence: CASSRGQGGNGYTF.

The J gene is TRBJ2-5, the V gene TRBV18; no firm D call. V was cut by 3 bases and J by 0 bases, with 5 bases left in between. The CDR3 runs to 13 residues. Germline V CDR1 and CDR2: KGHSH, LQKENI. CDR3 sequence: CASSPQYQETQYF. The CDR3 DNA follows: TGTGCCAGCTCACCCCAGTACCAAGAGACCCAGTACTTC. The complete variable domain, with remaining parts taken from reference TRBV18 and TRBJ2-5, reads NAGVMQNPRHLVRRRGQEARLRCSPMKGHSHVYWYRQLPEEGLKFMVYLQKENIIDESGMPKERFSAEFPKEGPSILRIQQVVRGDSAAYFCASSPQYQETQYFGPGTRLLVL.

Notes on this clone: A much larger clone is a single base away; this may be a read error. The genes are TRBV14 and TRBJ2-7; 10 bases map to TRBD1. The length of the CDR3 is 14 residues. V lost 3 bases and J lost 2; bases outside the gene matches: 1. From germline, CDR1 is SGHDN and CDR2 FVKESK. The DNA of the CDR3 is TGTGCCAGCAGCCATGGACAGGGGGCCTACGAGCAGTACTTC. Protein product: CASSHGQGAYEQYF.

The chain combines TRBV27 with TRBJ2-5; tentatively, D is TRBD1 (6 bases). Trimming shortened V by 4 bases and J by 4 bases, and 16 bases separated the two germline ends. The germline CDR1 and CDR2 sequences are MNHEY and SMNVEV (reference sequence). The CDR3 runs to 15 residues. CDR3 amino acids: CASSSYRDEGETQYF. The CDR3 bases are TGTGCCAGCAGTTCATACAGGGATGAGGGAGAGACCCAGTACTTC.